The 20 T cell receptor beta chains below all came from one sample that was sequenced in a study of blood T cells in healthy people across ages. PCR was performed a second time for about 6 to 12 cycles using a sample-barcoded 5' primer and a J-beta primer mix. TCRdb re-analysed the 5' RACE reads in MiXCR, keeping a single row per CDR3 protein. The table shows 950,000 to 1,200,000 distinct CDR3 sequences, with around two fifths occurring only once. Sequenced: blood. The receptors come from a man between 18 and 35 years old in good health.

This clonotype was seen a few times. The J gene is TRBJ2-3, the V gene TRBV20-1; D is unclear. Germline lookup yields CDR1 DFQATT and CDR2 SNEGSKA (reference sequence). CDR3 length: 12 amino acids. Trimming shortened V by 2 bases and J by 1 base, and 4 bases separated the two germline ends. The CDR3 sequence is CSARPGTDTQYF. The CDR3, as DNA: TGCAGTGCTAGACCCGGCACAGATACGCAGTATTTT.

This clonotype was found a few times. The gene calls are TRBV3-1 and TRBJ2-3; 8 nucleotides agree with TRBD2. Germline V CDR1 and CDR2: LGHDT, YNNKEL (reference sequence). CDR3 size: 18 residues. V lost 0 bases to trimming and J lost 1 base; unmatched junction nucleotides: 9. The CDR3 bases are TGTGCCAGCAGCCAAGATCTTGTGACTAGCGCTGGCACAGATACGCAGTATTTT. Protein: CASSQDLVTSAGTDTQYF.

The chain has TRBV29-1 and TRBJ1-1; D is possibly TRBD1 (6 bases). Trimming stripped 8 bases from V and 3 bases from J, with 16 bases between. CDR1 and CDR2 from the germline V gene are SQVTM and ANQGSEA. There are 13 residues in the CDR3. The CDR3 DNA reads TGCAGCATAACGACAGGTGGGGACACTGAAGCTTTCTTT. Protein: CSITTGGDTEAFF.

As regards this clonotype: An end of the junction differs from the germline gene, which may be a read error. The chain recombines TRBV7-2 with TRBJ2-1; 7 bases are shared with TRBD2. The CDR3 is made up of 15 amino acids. Germline assignment: CDR1 SGHTA and CDR2 FQGNSA. CDR3 DNA sequence: TGTGCCAGCAGCTTAACCGGGGGGTTCGGGAATGAGCGGTTCTTC. Amino acids: CASSLTGGFGNERFF.

This clonotype was counted a few times. The chain joins TRBV5-5 to TRBJ2-7; no clear D. Germline lookup yields CDR1 SGHKS and CDR2 YYEKEE (reference sequence). The CDR3 runs to 14 residues. The V gene lost 1 base and the J gene lost 3 bases, with 11 bases spanning the gap. The CDR3 protein is CASSLSPTDYEQYF. For the CDR3, the DNA is TGTGCCAGCAGCTTGTCTCCCACTGACTACGAGCAGTACTTC.

The chain uses TRBV27 and TRBJ1-2, with TRBD1 as a possible D gene (5 bases). CDR1 MNHEY and CDR2 SMNVEV come from the germline V gene (reference sequence). The CDR3 length is 14 residues. With 6 bases removed from V and 7 bases from J, the gap between germline ends came to 18 bases. CDR3 nucleotides: TGTGCCAGCAGGTCTTCGGGGCGCTTCGCTGGCTACACCTTC. Translated, it gives CASRSSGRFAGYTF.

Written as DNA, the CDR3 is TGTGCCAGCAGTTCTGGTTTCAATTCACCCCTCCACTTT. This codes for CASSSGFNSPLHF. The chain joins TRBV27 to TRBJ1-6, with D uncertain. Germline assignment: CDR1 MNHEY and CDR2 SMNVEV (reference sequence). The CDR3 sequence is 13 residues long. Trimming pared 4 bases from V and 7 bases from J, leaving 8 bases between.

The chain has TRBV4-2 and TRBJ2-2; 12 bases map to TRBD2. Trimming cost V 1 base and J 6 bases; bases outside gene matches: 0. CDR3 length equals 15 residues. CDR1 and CDR2 (germline): LGHNA, YNFKEQ. CDR3 loop: CASSQGTSGAGELFF. In DNA form, the CDR3 reads TGTGCCAGCAGCCAAGGGACTAGCGGGGCCGGGGAGCTGTTTTTT.

Concerning this clonotype: A much larger clone differs from this one at a single base, so this may be a read error. The chain joins TRBV12-3 or TRBV12-4 to TRBJ2-3; 7 nucleotides align to TRBD2. The CDR3 has 15 residues. The J segment lost 5 bases and the V segment lost 5 bases, leaving 10 bases of the junction unmatched. Here the CDR3 reads CASSPGLVGEDTQYF. The DNA for the CDR3 is TGTGCCAGCAGTCCTGGACTAGTGGGGGAAGATACGCAGTATTTT.

As to this clonotype: One end of the junction is discordant with germline, which a read error may explain. As DNA, the CDR3 is TGTGCCGGCAGCCCGAGCCCGGCATACTCCTACGAGCAGTACTTC. The encoded protein is CAGSPSPAYSYEQYF. This chain links TRBV2 with TRBJ2-7; D not resolved. The CDR3 extends over 15 amino acids. In germline, CDR1 is SNHLY, CDR2 FYNNEI.

This clonotype was found many times. CDR3 DNA sequence: TGCAGTGCTAGAAAGGAAGAGACCCAGTACTTC. Translation gives CSARKEETQYF. The chain recombines TRBV20-1 with TRBJ2-5, with D unresolved. V gave up 2 bases and J gave up 3 bases, with 4 bases separating them. The germline gives CDR1 DFQATT, CDR2 SNEGSKA (reference sequence). The CDR3 is 11 amino acids.

About this clonotype: The junction shows a germline mismatch at one end, possibly a read error. This rearrangement joins TRBV24-1 to TRBJ2-1; D possibly corresponds to TRBD2 (6 bases). CDR3 length: 14 amino acids. In germline, CDR1 is KGHDR, CDR2 SFDVKD. The CDR3 here is CAASDFPGSGEQFF. The CDR3 bases are TGTGCCGCCAGTGATTTCCCGGGTAGCGGTGAGCAGTTCTTC.

The chain is built from TRBV5-5 and TRBJ2-5; D remains unclear. Germline assignment: CDR1 SGHKS and CDR2 YYEKEE (reference sequence). V lost 4 bases and J 5 bases, leaving 15 bases between the germline ends. The CDR3 totals 14 residues. The CDR3 nucleotides are TGTGCCAGCAGCCCCCGAGTGTTGGCGGAGACCCAGTACTTC. Protein sequence: CASSPRVLAETQYF.

There are a few counts of this clonotype. This chain links TRBV9 with TRBJ2-1, with TRBD2 matching 10 bases. Looked up from germline, CDR1 is SGDLS and CDR2 is YYNGEE. The CDR3 loop spans 15 amino acids. V was pared by 0 bases and J by 7 bases, with 4 bases of the junction left unmatched. CDR3 in DNA: TGTGCCAGCAGCGTAGGCCAGCGGGGGGGTAATGAGCAGTTCTTC. Translation: CASSVGQRGGNEQFF. Using reference TRBV9 and TRBJ2-1 for the parts outside the CDR3, the full variable domain is DSGVTQTPKHLITATGQRVTLRCSPRSGDLSVYWYQQSLDQGLQFLIQYYNGEERAKGNILERFSAQQFPDLHSELNLSSLELGDSALYFCASSVGQRGGNEQFFGPGTRLTVL.

This clonotype turned up a few times. V gene TRBV4-3 combines with J gene TRBJ1-5, with D possibly matching TRBD1 (5 bases). This CDR3 region has 15 residues. Trimming stripped 0 bases from V and 3 bases from J, with 9 bases between. Germline CDR1 is LGHNA and CDR2 is YSLEER. For the CDR3, the DNA is TGCGCCAGCAGCCAAGATCAGGGTTACAATCAGCCCCAGCATTTT. It translates to CASSQDQGYNQPQHF.

The genes are TRBV6-2 or TRBV6-3 and TRBJ2-5; tentative D call: TRBD1 (6 bases). The germline V gene has CDR1 MNHEY and CDR2 SVGEGT. V was trimmed by 2 bases and J by 2 bases, leaving 15 bases between them. This CDR3 is built from 16 residues. The CDR3, as DNA: TGTGCCAGCAGTTACCTTATGGGACAAATACAAGAGACCCAGTACTTC. This encodes CASSYLMGQIQETQYF.

This clonotype was picked up one time. CDR3 nucleotides: TGTGCCAGCAGCTTGACAGGGACAATGGAAAATGAGCAGTTCTTC. Translating it yields CASSLTGTMENEQFF. This chain joins TRBV7-2 and TRBJ2-1; 7 positions agree with TRBD1. The CDR3 sequence is 15 residues long. After removal of 3 bases from V and 7 bases from J, the junction contained 9 bases not matched to a gene. Germline assignment: CDR1 SGHTA and CDR2 FQGNSA.

This chain joins TRBV29-1 and TRBJ2-2, with D perhaps TRBD1 (6 bases). There are 16 residues in the CDR3. Germline CDR1 SQVTM, CDR2 ANQGSEA. The V gene lost 7 bases and the J gene lost 2 bases, with 20 bases spanning the gap. In nucleotides, the CDR3 is TGCAGCGCGGAAGGTAGAGGGACAAATAACACCGGGGAGCTGTTTTTT. It yields the protein CSAEGRGTNNTGELFF.

The chain is built from TRBV6-1 and TRBJ2-1; D perhaps matches TRBD2 (6 bases). The J call may be in error: the DNA end matches TRBJ2-7 better. Germline values: CDR1 MNHNS, CDR2 SASEGT. CDR3 length: 16 amino acids. CDR3 nucleotides: TGTGCCAGCAGTGGAATGGGGGGAAGCTCCTACAATGAGCAGTACTTC. Translation gives CASSGMGGSSYNEQYF.

The V call is TRBV20-1, the J call TRBJ1-5, with D perhaps matching TRBD1 (6 bases). Per germline, CDR1 DFQATT and CDR2 SNEGSKA (reference sequence). The CDR3 contains 13 residues. CDR3 in amino acids: CRSTGYFNQPQHF. DNA for the CDR3: TGCAGATCAACAGGGTATTTTAATCAGCCCCAGCATTTT.